Below, 31 T cell receptor beta chains from the same sample are listed, as sequenced in a study of T cells in tuberculosis. The time point here: new active TB diagnosis, blood taken before or within 7 days of starting treatment. Sequenced by immunoSEQ multiplex PCR; TCRdb stores in-frame clones only, minus some. Of about 38,000 clones in the sample, approximately 93% are singletons; the top ten hold 3.5% to 5%. The sample was PBMCs, taken at tuberculosis diagnosis. These receptors were obtained from an adult with tuberculosis.

This chain links TRBV6-5 with TRBJ2-3; tentatively, D is TRBD1 (6 bases). The V and J ends lost 0 bases and 4 bases respectively, with 11 bases between them. CDR1 and CDR2 from the germline V gene are MNHEY and SVGAGI. The CDR3 extends over 15 amino acids. The CDR3 nucleotides read TGTGCCAGCAGTTACTCCCCCCAGGGGTCAGATACGCAGTATTTT. Translation gives CASSYSPQGSDTQYF.

The chain links TRBV10-2 to TRBJ2-3; the match to TRBD2 covers 13 bases. Trimming at V came to 2 bases and at J to 4 bases, leaving 3 bases not matched to a gene. Germline values: CDR1 WSHSY, CDR2 SAAADI. The CDR3 runs to 16 residues. CDR3 DNA: TGCGCCAGCAGTGAGACTAGCGGGGGGGCGGCAGATACGCAGTATTTT. It yields the protein CASSETSGGAADTQYF.

The genes are TRBV5-8 and TRBJ2-7, with 7 bases identical to TRBD1. Germline V gives CDR1 SGHTS, CDR2 YDEGEE. With V trimmed by 5 bases and J by 3 bases, 5 bases remained unmatched. CDR3 length: 13 amino acids. The CDR3 region is CASRPTGRYEQYF. The CDR3 DNA reads as TGTGCCAGCAGACCGACAGGGCGCTACGAGCAGTACTTC.

The V and J genes are TRBV9 and TRBJ2-1, with TRBD1 matching 9 bases. This CDR3 is 15 amino acids long. With 4 bases clipped from V and 5 bases from J, the junction kept 7 bases outside the gene matches. Germline loops: CDR1 SGDLS, CDR2 YYNGEE. CDR3 nucleotide sequence: TGTGCCAGCAGCAGCCGGGACAGGGTAAACAATGAGCAGTTCTTC. This sequence encodes CASSSRDRVNNEQFF. Filled out from reference TRBV9 and TRBJ2-1, the complete variable domain reads DSGVTQTPKHLITATGQRVTLRCSPRSGDLSVYWYQQSLDQGLQFLIQYYNGEERAKGNILERFSAQQFPDLHSELNLSSLELGDSALYFCASSSRDRVNNEQFFGPGTRLTVL.

The chain has TRBV7-2 and TRBJ1-5, with 7 bases aligning to TRBD1. This CDR3 contains 15 residues. Germline V gene lookup returns CDR1 SGHTA and CDR2 FQGNSA. The V and J ends lost 4 bases and 6 bases, in that order; junction bases with no gene match: 9. Here the CDR3 reads CASSSQGPGSQPQHF. CDR3 in DNA: TGTGCCAGCAGCTCACAGGGGCCCGGGAGTCAGCCCCAGCATTTT.

V and J are TRBV29-1 and TRBJ1-2, with 9 positions matching TRBD1. Germline V gene sequence: CDR1 SQVTM, CDR2 ANQGSEA. V gave up 6 bases and J gave up 4 bases; unmatched junction bases: 9. The CDR3 consists of 14 residues. DNA for the CDR3: TGCAGCGTATACTCGCCGGGACAGGGCTATGGCTACACCTTC. Its translation: CSVYSPGQGYGYTF.

The rearrangement links TRBV5-1 to TRBJ1-2, with D uncertain. The CDR3 has 16 amino acids. The germline V gene encodes CDR1 SGHRS and CDR2 YFSETQ. With 0 bases removed from V and 2 bases from J, the gap between germline ends came to 14 bases. The CDR3 reads CASSLDRAGGNYGYTF. In nucleotides, the CDR3 is TGCGCCAGCAGCTTGGACAGAGCGGGCGGGAACTATGGCTACACCTTC.

The CDR3 DNA is TGTGCCAGCAGCTCCCCCGCTTTTTCGGGGGGCAATGAGCAGTTCTTC. Translation gives CASSSPAFSGGNEQFF. This chain uses TRBV7-2 with TRBJ2-1, with 7 nucleotides matching TRBD2. The length of the CDR3 is 16 residues. The V gene end was trimmed by 4 bases and the J gene end by 6 bases; junction bases not matched to a gene: 12. CDR1 and CDR2 from the germline V gene are SGHTA and FQGNSA.

The V and J genes are TRBV6-1 and TRBJ2-7; 7 bases fit TRBD1. Germline V gene sequence: CDR1 MNHNS, CDR2 SASEGT. This CDR3 spans 16 amino acids. V was pared by 4 bases and J by 6 bases, with 15 bases of the junction left unmatched. CDR3 DNA sequence: TGTGCCAGCAGTGTGTTTCCGCGACAGGGTGGGGGCGAGCAGTACTTC. The encoded protein is CASSVFPRQGGGEQYF.

The V gene is TRBV5-6, the J gene TRBJ1-2; the match to TRBD1 covers 7 bases. J gave up 2 bases and V 4 bases, and 11 bases lay outside the gene matches. This CDR3 is built from 16 residues. Germline V lookup: CDR1 SGHDT, CDR2 YYEEEE. Here the CDR3 DNA reads TGTGCCAGCAGCCGCTACAGGGGTCAGATGAACTATGGCTACACCTTC. The encoded protein is CASSRYRGQMNYGYTF. Full variable domain (rest looked up from reference TRBV5-6 and TRBJ1-2): DAGVTQSPTHLIKTRGQQVTLRCSPKSGHDTVSWYQQALGQGPQFIFQYYEEEERQRGNFPDRFSGHQFPNYSSELNVNALLLGDSALYLCASSRYRGQMNYGYTFGSGTRLTVV.

The chain carries TRBV5-6 and TRBJ2-3; perhaps TRBD1 as D (5 bases). The ends were cut back, 4 bases at V and 1 base at J, with 7 bases in the middle. The germline CDR1 and CDR2 sequences are SGHDT and YYEEEE. The CDR3 totals 13 residues. CDR3 coding DNA: TGTGCCAGCAGCCTCAGGGGCACAGATACGCAGTATTTT. This translates into CASSLRGTDTQYF.

The chain has TRBV10-3 and TRBJ1-5; D unclear. Germline V gives CDR1 ENHRY, CDR2 SYGVKD. V was cut by 3 bases and J by 1 base, with 16 bases left in between. The CDR3 runs to 17 residues. The CDR3 DNA follows: TGTGCCATCAGTGACGCGTCGGGGTCGGCGAGCAATCAGCCCCAGCATTTT. Its protein is CAISDASGSASNQPQHF.

The chain carries TRBV4-3 and TRBJ1-4; maybe TRBD1 (5 bases). V lost 0 bases, J lost 7 bases, and 18 bases lay in between. Germline V gives CDR1 LGHNA, CDR2 YSLEER. The CDR3 has 17 residues. CDR3 sequence: CASSQDIPRAWAEKLFF. CDR3 DNA: TGCGCCAGCAGCCAAGATATTCCCAGGGCTTGGGCTGAAAAACTGTTTTTT.

V usage is TRBV11-3 and J usage is TRBJ2-7; tentative D call: TRBD1 (6 bases). Trimming pared 4 bases from V and 1 base from J, leaving 14 bases between. This CDR3 region has 15 residues. In germline, CDR1 is SGHNT, CDR2 YENEEA. In DNA form, the CDR3 reads TGTGCCAGCAGCTCCTTTCCCAGGGGTTCCTACGAGCAGTACTTC. Residues: CASSSFPRGSYEQYF.

This chain uses TRBV11-2 with TRBJ2-3; TRBD2 matches 10 bases. Losses at the gene ends were 4 bases for V and 7 bases for J; bases not matched to a gene: 11. The CDR3 totals 16 residues. Looked up from germline, CDR1 is SGHAT and CDR2 is FQNNGV. The CDR3 loop is CASSSPPAGGRHTQYF. The CDR3 bases are TGTGCCAGCAGCTCCCCCCCAGCGGGGGGGCGACATACGCAGTATTTT.

The rearrangement uses TRBV7-6 and TRBJ2-2; possible D gene TRBD2, 5 bases. Trimming shortened V by 2 bases and J by 1 base, and 14 bases separated the two germline ends. The CDR3 totals 17 residues. Germline V gene sequence: CDR1 SGHVS, CDR2 FNYEAQ. In DNA, the CDR3 is TGTGCCAGCAGCTTACCTCGGGGTGGGGTGAACACCGGGGAGCTGTTTTTT. Amino acid sequence: CASSLPRGGVNTGELFF.

V gene TRBV6-5 combines with J gene TRBJ2-7; 7 bases agree with TRBD1. The germline V gene encodes CDR1 MNHEY and CDR2 SVGAGI. The CDR3 has 14 amino acids. V was pared by 4 bases and J by 5 bases, with 8 bases of the junction left unmatched. The DNA of the CDR3 is TGTGCCAGCAGTTTTAACAGGGGAACGAACGAGCAGTACTTC. Its translation: CASSFNRGTNEQYF.

The chain is built from TRBV5-1 and TRBJ1-1; tentatively, D is TRBD1 (6 bases). The CDR3 consists of 13 residues. Germline loops: CDR1 SGHRS, CDR2 YFSETQ. Trimming pared 7 bases from V and 5 bases from J, leaving 15 bases between. The CDR3 region has the DNA TGCGCCAGCCTGGGGGGGCAGAGTACTGAAGCTTTCTTT. Its protein product is CASLGGQSTEAFF.

V usage is TRBV5-1 and J usage is TRBJ2-2; unclear D gene. V shed 0 bases and J shed 8 bases, with 11 bases lying between them. The CDR3 sequence is 14 residues long. Germline lookup yields CDR1 SGHRS and CDR2 YFSETQ. CDR3 in amino acids: CASSLALRVGELFF. The CDR3 coding sequence is TGCGCCAGCAGCTTGGCCCTTCGAGTTGGGGAGCTGTTTTTT.

The gene calls are TRBV6-1 and TRBJ2-2; D not certain. With 6 bases removed from V and 4 bases from J, the gap between germline ends came to 12 bases. The CDR3 spans 14 residues. CDR1 and CDR2 (germline): MNHNS, SASEGT. The CDR3 loop reads CASRESLTTGELFF. In nucleotides, the CDR3 is TGTGCCAGCAGAGAGTCCCTTACCACCGGGGAGCTGTTTTTT.

The chain uses TRBV6-5 and TRBJ1-5; D possibly corresponds to TRBD1 (6 bases). Trimming took 10 bases from V and 7 from J, leaving 20 bases between them. Germline V gene sequence: CDR1 MNHEY, CDR2 SVGAGI. The CDR3 loop spans 14 amino acids. CDR3 DNA sequence: TGTGCCACCCAACGGGGGGGGGCGTCGCAGCCCCAGCATTTT. This translates into CATQRGGASQPQHF.

This clone occurred once. J is TRBJ2-7 and V is TRBV7-8; 11 positions agree with TRBD2. With V trimmed by 5 bases and J by 0 bases, 15 bases remained unmatched. This CDR3 has 19 residues. The V gene's germline CDR1 is SGHVS and CDR2 FQNEAQ. The CDR3 is CASSTQQGLAERSSYEQYF. The DNA for the CDR3 is TGTGCCAGCAGCACGCAACAGGGACTAGCGGAAAGGAGCTCCTACGAGCAGTACTTC.

The chain has TRBV28 and TRBJ1-2; tentative D call: TRBD1 (5 bases). V lost 5 bases, J lost 8 bases, and 15 bases lay in between. CDR3 length: 13 amino acids. Germline CDR1 reads MDHEN; CDR2 reads SYDVKM. This CDR3 is CASSPPAGRGYTF. CDR3 nucleotides: TGTGCCAGCAGTCCCCCCGCGGGGCGAGGCTACACCTTC.

The J gene is TRBJ2-5, the V gene TRBV7-2; TRBD1 is a possible D gene (6 bases). The CDR3 consists of 16 residues. Germline V gene lookup returns CDR1 SGHTA and CDR2 FQGNSA. Trimming removed 1 base at V and 4 bases at J, with 16 bases between. Written as DNA, the CDR3 is TGTGCCAGCAGCTTAGGGATCACAGGGCTATCAGAGACCCAGTACTTC. Amino acid sequence: CASSLGITGLSETQYF.

In its sample, this clone was seen a few times. This CDR3 is CATSSLKQGWANQPQHF. The CDR3 bases are TGTGCCACCAGCAGCCTTAAACAGGGTTGGGCCAATCAGCCCCAGCATTTT. The chain carries TRBV15 and TRBJ1-5; perhaps TRBD1 as D (6 bases). Deletions cut 3 bases from V and 3 bases from J, with 18 bases between. CDR1 and CDR2 from the germline V gene are LNHNV and YYDKDF (reference sequence). The CDR3 is 17 amino acids.

The chain links TRBV10-3 to TRBJ1-6; no clear D gene. The V gene lost 0 bases and the J gene lost 10 bases, with 7 bases spanning the gap. The CDR3 is made up of 13 amino acids. Germline assignment: CDR1 ENHRY and CDR2 SYGVKD. CDR3 residues: CAISESGMSPLHF. In DNA form, the CDR3 reads TGTGCCATCAGTGAGTCCGGGATGTCACCCCTCCACTTT.

The chain uses TRBV27 and TRBJ1-5, with 9 bases identical to TRBD1. V trimming: 1 base; J trimming: 5 bases; junction bases outside the gene matches: 3. The germline CDR1 and CDR2 sequences are MNHEY and SMNVEV (reference sequence). The length of the CDR3 is 15 residues. The CDR3 reads CASSLYRGLDQPQHF. Written as DNA, the CDR3 is TGTGCCAGCAGTTTATACAGGGGGCTTGATCAGCCCCAGCATTTT.

J is TRBJ1-4 and V is TRBV19, with TRBD1 matching 7 bases. This CDR3 has 18 amino acids. Germline CDR1 is LNHDA and CDR2 is SQIVND (reference sequence). Unmatched junction bases numbered 12, after V lost 5 bases and J lost 0 bases. CDR3 nucleotides: TGTGCCAGTAGTTTCCGGGACAGTTATATAGCAACTAATGAAAAACTGTTTTTT. Its protein is CASSFRDSYIATNEKLFF.

The CDR3 nucleotides read TGCAGTGCTAGAGCTCGCACTGAAGCTTTCTTT. Translation: CSARARTEAFF. V and J are TRBV20-1 and TRBJ1-1; D gene ambiguous. Trimming left V 1 base short and J 4 bases short, with 4 bases between. The CDR3 runs 11 residues. CDR1 is DFQATT, CDR2 SNEGSKA, per germline (reference sequence).

J is TRBJ1-2 and V is TRBV6-1; D is uncertain. Trimming pared 2 bases from V and 4 bases from J, leaving 11 bases between. Germline-derived CDR1 and CDR2 are MNHNS and SASEGT. This CDR3 has 14 amino acids. The CDR3 DNA sequence: TGTGCCAGCAGTGAATTGATGAGAACCTATGGCTACACCTTC. This sequence encodes CASSELMRTYGYTF.

The chain carries TRBV11-2 and TRBJ2-1; 11 bases match TRBD2. J lost 7 bases, V lost 5 bases, and 7 bases had no gene match. CDR1 and CDR2 from the germline V gene are SGHAT and FQNNGV. The CDR3 has 15 amino acids. The CDR3 DNA reads as TGTGCCAGCAGCGGGACTAGCGGCGTCGGTAATGAGCAGTTCTTC. This encodes CASSGTSGVGNEQFF.